The present T cell receptor beta chain was sequenced within a study of blood T cell repertoires in COVID-19 (dated by TCRdb to 2020 to 2021). General notes on the study: The collaborator samples originated in the United States, Italy and Spain and spanned the acute and convalescent phases of COVID-19. The prospective study material was composed of cDNA or gDNA derived from T cells, B-cell-depleted T cells, or PBMCs. HLA class I and class II types, where available, came from metadata supplied by the sample provider rather than from assay-based typing. Nearly every sample came with metadata listing a de-identified subject ID, COVID-19 status, age in years and sex. The samples were drawn from two sources: the first 160 participants of the ongoing ImmuneRACE study, and 1,200 or so subjects contributed by 6 global collaborators. Subjects who had been exposed to COVID-19, were actively infected with it, or had recovered from it provided the deeply sampled blood TCRbeta repertoires that made up the dataset. A freely available public database, intended as a resource for researchers studying the immune response to SARS-CoV-2, is where the repertoires were released. Broader findings and caveats from the paper: How much clinical and demographic metadata was included differed by source and by participant, and the metadata was provided uncurated.

Enrolling through a virtual design, the prospective study's participants ranged in age from roughly 18 to 89 years and lived across 20 to 25 United States geographic areas. Cohort assignment in the prospective study relied on participant-reported clinical history from a screening survey and a study questionnaire. In the prospective study, mobile phlebotomists collected whole blood, serum and a nasopharyngeal or oropharyngeal swab from each participant. Participants in the prospective study had the option to provide additional blood draws and questionnaires over a roughly 2-month period. Prospective study blood samples were shipped either frozen or at room temperature before DNA extraction. Details on this clone: The specificity of this receptor is unknown. One base away there is no much larger clone; base qualities are not given.

The CDR3 spans 14 residues, from the cysteine through the phenylalanine. The CDR3 DNA has 42 bases and is translated from base 1. As encoded in the germline V gene, CDR1 is SGHAT while CDR2 is FQNNGV. Deletion took 3 bases off V and 2 bases off J, with a span of 8 bases between the germline ends. TCRbeta CDR3 regions were amplified from genomic DNA by means of the immunoSEQ Assay, a bias-controlled multiplex PCR. The study's own analysis went as follows. The number of nucleated cells in each sample was estimated from the amplification of reference gene primers within the assay. To quantify the absolute abundance of each unique TCRbeta CDR3 rearrangement, sequence reads were collapsed and filtered. Productive Simpson clonality was computed per sample as the square root of Simpson's diversity index over productive rearrangements. In TCRdb, the immuneACCESS table is reduced to in-frame sequences with V and J assigned. These tables do not hold every clone; where another copy was compared, an unresolved V gene accounts for under half, and the others remain unexplained. The DNA gave D and trimming, while V, J and clone size come from that table. Present in this sample are a few hundred thousand clones, 80% of which were seen just once. The ten largest clones add up to over 7% of the sample.

The rearranged chain carries TRBV11-2 and TRBJ1-3; the D gene is perhaps TRBD1, from 5 matching bases. Sequenced input: PBMCs or T cells enriched from blood (not recorded which). The TCR sequence derives from a woman aged 40 to 50 with acute COVID-19. The CDR3 region has the sequence CASSFQGTGNTIYF. The nucleotide sequence reads as follows: TGTGCCAGCAGCTTTCAGGGTACTGGAAACACCATATATTTT.